The 29 T cell receptor beta chains presented below share a single source sample, sequenced in a study of blood T cells in healthy people across ages. Combining a sample-barcoded 5' primer with a J-beta primer mix, a second PCR ran for 7 to 11 cycles. One entry per CDR3 protein, called by TCRdb with MiXCR from the 5' RACE reads. The sample lists about 1,400,000 distinct CDR3 sequences, around 59% occurring once. The sequenced material came from blood. Every receptor here comes from a man between 18 and 29 years old in good health.

The V and J genes are TRBV10-2 and TRBJ2-4; the match to TRBD2 covers 10 bases. The J call could be wrong; TRBJ2-7 is a better fit for the DNA end. This CDR3 is built from 17 residues. Looked up from germline, CDR1 is WSHSY and CDR2 is SAAADI. CDR3 nucleotides: TGCGCCAGCAGTGATCCGGGAACTAGCGGGACGACTTACGAGCAGTACTTC. Amino acids: CASSDPGTSGTTYEQYF.

The chain couples TRBV25-1 to TRBJ1-1; the D is unclear. Trimming removed 6 bases at V and 2 bases at J, with 7 bases between. Per germline, CDR1 MGHDK and CDR2 SYGVNS. This CDR3 is 12 amino acids long. The CDR3 reads CASREDNTEAFF. For the CDR3, the DNA is TGTGCCAGCAGGGAGGACAACACTGAAGCTTTCTTT. The complete variable domain, with remaining parts taken from reference TRBV25-1 and TRBJ1-1, reads EADIYQTPRYLVIGTGKKITLECSQTMGHDKMYWYQQDPGMELHLIHYSYGVNSTEKGDLSSESTVSRIRTEHFPLTLESARPSHTSQYLCASREDNTEAFFGQGTRLTVV.

This chain links TRBV7-6 with TRBJ2-5, with 8 bases aligning to TRBD1. Germline CDR1 reads SGHVS; CDR2 reads FNYEAQ. V trimming: 5 bases; J trimming: 5 bases; junction bases outside the gene matches: 7. This CDR3 has 14 amino acids. The CDR3 region is CASSLIQGVETQYF. The CDR3 DNA reads TGTGCCAGCAGCCTTATACAGGGGGTGGAGACCCAGTACTTC.

The chain recombines TRBV7-9 with TRBJ2-2, with TRBD2 matching 7 bases. The CDR3 is 17 residues long. After removal of 2 bases from V and 5 bases from J, the junction contained 11 bases not matched to a gene. Germline CDR1 SEHNR, CDR2 FQNEAQ (reference sequence). The CDR3 DNA reads TGTGCCAGCAGCTTATATCCGGGAGGCCTGGGAACCGGGGAGCTGTTTTTT. Translated, it gives CASSLYPGGLGTGELFF.

The chain recombines TRBV20-1 with TRBJ1-1; D is perhaps TRBD1 (5 bases). CDR3 length equals 20 residues. Between the trimmed V and J ends, which lost 0 bases and 2 bases, there was a span of 28 bases. Germline lookup yields CDR1 DFQATT and CDR2 SNEGSKA (reference sequence). Here the CDR3 reads CSARDLDGGARLSTNTEAFF. CDR3 sequence (DNA): TGCAGTGCTAGAGATTTGGATGGAGGGGCCAGGCTCAGTACTAACACTGAAGCTTTCTTT.

This chain links TRBV6-2 or TRBV6-3 with TRBJ2-1; D is perhaps TRBD2 (6 bases). V lost 0 bases to trimming and J lost 4 bases, with 19 bases between them. The V gene's germline CDR1 is MNHEY and CDR2 SVGEGT. The CDR3 contains 18 residues. The DNA for the CDR3 is TGTGCCAGCAGTTACTCCATCTCTAGCGTTGTCTGGTACAATGAGCAGTTCTTC. Amino acid sequence: CASSYSISSVVWYNEQFF.

This clonotype was picked up a small number of times. This rearrangement joins TRBV4-3 to TRBJ2-3; D uncertain. The germline V and J ends were trimmed by 0 bases and 4 bases, with 8 bases remaining between them. The CDR3 is 14 residues long. The germline CDR1 and CDR2 sequences are LGHNA and YSLEER. The DNA of the CDR3 is TGCGCCAGCAGCCAAGATGGAATAGCAGATACGCAGTATTTT. Protein: CASSQDGIADTQYF.

As DNA, the CDR3 is TGTGCCAGCAGTGATGTAACAGGGGTTCTGGGTGGCTACACCTTC. Translation: CASSDVTGVLGGYTF. The chain uses TRBV6-5 and TRBJ1-2; 7 positions agree with TRBD1. The CDR3 is 15 residues long. V trimming: 5 bases; J trimming: 7 bases; junction bases outside the gene matches: 13. Germline lookup yields CDR1 MNHEY and CDR2 SVGAGI.

V usage is TRBV28 and J usage is TRBJ2-6; 11 positions agree with TRBD1. The CDR3 loop spans 18 amino acids. The V and J ends lost 6 bases and 3 bases, in that order; junction bases with no gene match: 10. The germline CDR1 and CDR2 sequences are MDHEN and SYDVKM. The CDR3: CASSTGTGGGGGANVLTF. CDR3 DNA sequence: TGTGCCAGCAGCACCGGGACAGGGGGAGGAGGTGGGGCCAACGTCCTGACTTTC.

The V and J genes are TRBV7-2 and TRBJ2-3, with 8 positions matching TRBD2. Trimming took 1 base from V and 5 from J; bases not matched to a gene: 8. CDR1 and CDR2 from the germline V gene are SGHTA and FQGNSA. This CDR3 has 16 amino acids. The CDR3 nucleotides read TGTGCCAGCAGCTTAGTGGGCGGGGGGCAGGGAGATACGCAGTATTTT. Its protein product is CASSLVGGGQGDTQYF.

This rearrangement joins TRBV25-1 to TRBJ2-5; a weak D match, TRBD1 (6 bases). Germline CDR1 MGHDK, CDR2 SYGVNS. There are 13 residues in the CDR3. The V and J ends lost 2 bases and 11 bases respectively, with 15 bases between them. The DNA for the CDR3 is TGTGCCAGCAGTGAAACAGGGCGCCACGGGCAGTACTTC. Its protein product is CASSETGRHGQYF. Variable domain in full (rest from reference TRBV25-1 and TRBJ2-5): EADIYQTPRYLVIGTGKKITLECSQTMGHDKMYWYQQDPGMELHLIHYSYGVNSTEKGDLSSESTVSRIRTEHFPLTLESARPSHTSQYLCASSETGRHGQYFGPGTRLLVL.

The V call is TRBV7-9, the J call TRBJ2-3; D tentatively fits TRBD1 or TRBD2 (5 bases each). Germline CDR1 is SEHNR and CDR2 is FQNEAQ (reference sequence). V was cut by 1 base and J by 2 bases, with 16 bases left in between. CDR3 length: 17 residues. The CDR3 protein is CASSLVGPGQDTDTQYF. CDR3 sequence (DNA): TGTGCCAGCAGCTTAGTCGGGCCGGGGCAAGACACAGATACGCAGTATTTT.

The genes are TRBV4-2 and TRBJ2-7; 8 nucleotides match TRBD2. The CDR3 is 16 amino acids. V was pared by 0 bases and J by 5 bases, with 9 bases of the junction left unmatched. CDR1 is LGHNA and CDR2 is YNFKEQ in the germline V gene. The CDR3 loop is CASSQDVNGRADEQYF. DNA for the CDR3: TGTGCCAGCAGCCAAGATGTCAACGGGAGGGCGGACGAGCAGTACTTC.

The rearrangement joins TRBV20-1 to TRBJ2-1; TRBD2 aligns across 8 bases. This CDR3 is built from 14 residues. V was pared by 6 bases and J by 4 bases, with 8 bases of the junction left unmatched. Germline assignment: CDR1 DFQATT and CDR2 SNEGSKA (reference sequence). The CDR3 loop is CSAAREGLYNEQFF. The CDR3 DNA sequence: TGCAGTGCGGCCCGGGAGGGCCTATACAATGAGCAGTTCTTC.

The chain has TRBV12-3 or TRBV12-4 and TRBJ2-2; 9 bases map to TRBD1. This CDR3 comprises 15 residues. With V trimmed by 6 bases and J by 6 bases, 8 bases remained unmatched. In DNA form, the CDR3 reads TGTGCCAGCAGCCTGGGACAGGGTATAGCCGGGGAGCTGTTTTTT. Translation gives CASSLGQGIAGELFF.

This clonotype turned up a few times. The rearrangement links TRBV4-1 to TRBJ2-7; possibly TRBD1 for D (5 bases). Per germline, CDR1 MGHRA and CDR2 YSYEKL. This CDR3 has 15 amino acids. V lost 0 bases and J lost 4, with 13 bases in between. CDR3 nucleotides: TGCGCCAGCAGCCAAGACCACCAGGGCGTTTACGAGCAGTACTTC. It specifies CASSQDHQGVYEQYF.

V usage is TRBV13 and J usage is TRBJ1-5; D perhaps matches TRBD1 (6 bases). From germline, CDR1 is PRHDT and CDR2 FYEKMQ (reference sequence). CDR3 size: 16 residues. Trimming left V 5 bases short and J 6 bases short, with 20 bases between. CDR3 in DNA: TGTGCCAGCAGCGCAGCAGGGGAGGCAGGTGGTCAGCCCCAGCATTTT. Translating it yields CASSAAGEAGGQPQHF.

This clonotype was found once. This chain joins TRBV6-5 and TRBJ2-7, with 11 bases lining up with TRBD2. The CDR3 loop spans 16 amino acids. After removal of 6 bases from V and 3 bases from J, the junction contained 10 bases not matched to a gene. From germline, CDR1 is MNHEY and CDR2 SVGAGI. CDR3 nucleotide sequence: TGTGCCAGCAGAGCCGGGGCTAGCGGGAGGTACTACGAGCAGTACTTC. As protein: CASRAGASGRYYEQYF.

This clonotype was recorded once. J is TRBJ2-7 and V is TRBV7-9; no firm D call. This CDR3 has 12 residues. CDR1 and CDR2 from the germline V gene are SEHNR and FQNEAQ (reference sequence). V was cut by 7 bases and J by 5 bases, with 12 bases left in between. The chain's CDR3 is CASTSSINEQYF. The CDR3 coding sequence is TGTGCCAGCACCTCGTCAATAAACGAGCAGTACTTC.

V gene TRBV20-1 combines with J gene TRBJ2-5; 7 bases agree with TRBD2. Germline assignment: CDR1 DFQATT and CDR2 SNEGSKA (reference sequence). CDR3 length: 14 residues. The trim removed 6 bases at V and 5 bases at J, leaving 12 bases unmatched. CDR3 DNA sequence: TGCAGTGCAAGGAGGACTAGGGCGATGGAGACCCAGTACTTC. As protein: CSARRTRAMETQYF.

The gene calls are TRBV7-2 and TRBJ2-7; 7 nucleotides align to TRBD1. The germline V gene encodes CDR1 SGHTA and CDR2 FQGNSA. This CDR3 is built from 14 residues. V was clipped by 7 bases and J by 3 bases; unmatched bases: 9. The CDR3 here is CASKRGQGIYEQYF. CDR3 coding DNA: TGTGCCAGCAAAAGGGGGCAGGGGATCTACGAGCAGTACTTC.

The V and J genes are TRBV6-2 or TRBV6-3 and TRBJ2-7; 8 bases agree with TRBD1. CDR1 is MNHEY and CDR2 is SVGEGT in the germline V gene. Trimming removed 5 bases from V and 0 bases from J; junction bases left unmatched: 3. The CDR3 length is 14 residues. The CDR3 region has the DNA TGTGCCAGCAGTGACGGGACAGGCTCCTACGAGCAGTACTTC. Translation: CASSDGTGSYEQYF.

This clonotype has just a few counts. The genes are TRBV29-1 and TRBJ2-5; 13 nucleotides line up with TRBD2. In germline, CDR1 is SQVTM, CDR2 ANQGSEA. V lost 7 bases, J lost 4 bases, and 9 bases stayed unmatched. The CDR3 length is 15 residues. The CDR3 spells CSAGLAGVVRETQYF. The CDR3 nucleotides read TGCAGCGCCGGACTAGCGGGAGTCGTTCGAGAGACCCAGTACTTC.

CDR3 in amino acids: CSARVDRDKEWNQPQHF. The DNA for the CDR3 is TGCAGTGCTAGAGTCGATAGGGACAAAGAGTGGAATCAGCCCCAGCATTTT. This rearrangement joins TRBV20-1 to TRBJ1-5, with a tentative D call TRBD1 (6 bases). This CDR3 has 17 amino acids. Per germline, CDR1 DFQATT and CDR2 SNEGSKA (reference sequence). The ends were cut back, 1 base at V and 4 bases at J, with 20 bases in the middle.

This clonotype has more than one count but fewer than ten. This rearrangement joins TRBV18 to TRBJ2-7; D gene ambiguous. The V gene's germline CDR1 is KGHSH and CDR2 LQKENI. The V and J ends lost 6 bases and 5 bases respectively, with 14 bases between them. The CDR3 loop spans 13 amino acids. The CDR3 protein is CASSLSGLDEQYF. The CDR3 bases are TGTGCCAGCTCCCTTTCCGGCCTCGACGAGCAGTACTTC.

The chain is built from TRBV9 and TRBJ2-3, with 11 nucleotides matching TRBD2. CDR1 and CDR2 (germline): SGDLS, YYNGEE. The CDR3 sequence is 17 residues long. J lost 5 bases, V lost 4 bases, and 12 bases had no gene match. CDR3 nucleotide sequence: TGTGCCAGCAGCCCTCCTAGCGGGGGGCGGGTGGGAGATACGCAGTATTTT. Its protein is CASSPPSGGRVGDTQYF.

The CDR3 is CASSAGTGVGPQHF. The CDR3 DNA reads TGTGCCAGCAGCGCCGGGACAGGGGTCGGGCCCCAGCATTTT. The V call is TRBV12-3 or TRBV12-4, the J call TRBJ1-5; 10 positions agree with TRBD1. The CDR3 loop spans 14 amino acids. The junction had 8 bases not matched to a gene; V was cut back by 6 bases and J by 9 bases.

This clonotype was detected only once. V is TRBV10-2 and J is TRBJ1-1, with unresolved D. The germline gives CDR1 WSHSY, CDR2 SAAADI. V was cut by 0 bases and J by 4 bases, with 6 bases left in between. CDR3 length: 13 residues. The CDR3 DNA is TGCGCCAGCAGTGAGTCCAAGTCCACTGAAGCTTTCTTT. The encoded protein is CASSESKSTEAFF.

The J gene is TRBJ2-2, the V gene TRBV27, with 14 bases fitting TRBD2. Germline loops: CDR1 MNHEY, CDR2 SMNVEV (reference sequence). V was clipped by 5 bases and J by 7 bases; unmatched bases: 6. The CDR3 has 16 residues. CDR3 in DNA: TGTGCCAGCAGTCCTTGGACTAGCGGGAGGATCGGGGAGCTGTTTTTT. Amino acids: CASSPWTSGRIGELFF.